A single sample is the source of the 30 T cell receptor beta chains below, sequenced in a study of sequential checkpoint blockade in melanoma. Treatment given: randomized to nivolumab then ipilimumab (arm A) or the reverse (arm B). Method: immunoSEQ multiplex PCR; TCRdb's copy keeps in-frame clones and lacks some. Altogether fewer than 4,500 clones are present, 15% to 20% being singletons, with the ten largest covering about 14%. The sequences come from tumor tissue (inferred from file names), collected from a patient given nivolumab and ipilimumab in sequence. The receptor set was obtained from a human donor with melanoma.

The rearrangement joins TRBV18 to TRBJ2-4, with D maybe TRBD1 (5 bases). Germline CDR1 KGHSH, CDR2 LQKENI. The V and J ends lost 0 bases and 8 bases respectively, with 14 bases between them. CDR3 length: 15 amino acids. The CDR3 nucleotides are TGTGCCAGCTCACCACCACTCCAGGGCTCGGACATTCAGTACTTC. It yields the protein CASSPPLQGSDIQYF.

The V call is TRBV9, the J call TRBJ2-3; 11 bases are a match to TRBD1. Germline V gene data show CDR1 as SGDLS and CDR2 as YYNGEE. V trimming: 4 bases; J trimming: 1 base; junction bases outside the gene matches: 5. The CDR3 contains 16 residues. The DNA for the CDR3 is TGTGCCAGCAGCTTTTGGACAGGGGGCGGCACAGATACGCAGTATTTT. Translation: CASSFWTGGGTDTQYF. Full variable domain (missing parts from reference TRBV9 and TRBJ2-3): DSGVTQTPKHLITATGQRVTLRCSPRSGDLSVYWYQQSLDQGLQFLIQYYNGEERAKGNILERFSAQQFPDLHSELNLSSLELGDSALYFCASSFWTGGGTDTQYFGPGTRLTVL.

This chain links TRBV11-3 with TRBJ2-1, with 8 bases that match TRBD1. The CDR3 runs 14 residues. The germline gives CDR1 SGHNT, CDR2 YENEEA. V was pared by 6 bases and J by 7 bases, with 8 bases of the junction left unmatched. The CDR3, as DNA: TGTGCCAGCAGTCGGGACAGGCCACTTAATGAGCAGTTCTTC. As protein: CASSRDRPLNEQFF. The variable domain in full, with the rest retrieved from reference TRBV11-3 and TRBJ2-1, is EAGVVQSPRYKIIEKKQPVAFWCNPISGHNTLYWYLQNLGQGPELLIRYENEEAVDDSQLPKDRFSAERLKGVDSTLKIQPAELGDSAVYLCASSRDRPLNEQFFGPGTRLTVL.

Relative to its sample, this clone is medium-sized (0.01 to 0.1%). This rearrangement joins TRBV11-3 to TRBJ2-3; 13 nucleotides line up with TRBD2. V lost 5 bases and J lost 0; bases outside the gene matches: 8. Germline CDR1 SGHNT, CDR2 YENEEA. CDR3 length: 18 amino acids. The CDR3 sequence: CASSGQGLAGTSTDTQYF. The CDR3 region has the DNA TGTGCCAGCAGCGGCCAGGGACTAGCGGGGACTAGCACAGATACGCAGTATTTT.

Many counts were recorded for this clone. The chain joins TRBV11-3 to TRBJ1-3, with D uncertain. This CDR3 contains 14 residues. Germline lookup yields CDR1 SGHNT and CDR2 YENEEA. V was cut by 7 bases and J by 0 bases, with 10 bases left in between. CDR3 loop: CASTGTNSGNTIYF. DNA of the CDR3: TGTGCCAGCACGGGTACCAACTCTGGAAACACCATATATTTT.

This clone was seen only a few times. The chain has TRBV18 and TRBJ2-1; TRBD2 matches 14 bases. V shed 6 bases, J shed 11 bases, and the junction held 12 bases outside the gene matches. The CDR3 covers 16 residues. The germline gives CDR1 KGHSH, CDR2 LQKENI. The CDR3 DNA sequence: TGTGCCAGCTCCCGAGGGACTAGCGGGGGATCTGGGCAGCAGTTCTTC. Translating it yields CASSRGTSGGSGQQFF.

The CDR3 region has the DNA TGTGCCAGCAGCCAAGATCTGGCCAAACGTGGCTACACCTTC. Encoded protein: CASSQDLAKRGYTF. This rearrangement joins TRBV14 to TRBJ1-2; D unclear. The germline CDR1 and CDR2 sequences are SGHDN and FVKESK. The CDR3 spans 14 residues. V was shortened by 0 bases and J by 7 bases, with 12 bases between the two germline ends. The full variable domain, in which reference TRBV14 and TRBJ1-2 provide the parts outside the CDR3, is EAGVTQFPSHSVIEKGQTVTLRCDPISGHDNLYWYRRVMGKEIKFLLHFVKESKQDESGMPNNRFLAERTGGTYSTLKVQPAELEDSGVYFCASSQDLAKRGYTFGSGTRLTVV.

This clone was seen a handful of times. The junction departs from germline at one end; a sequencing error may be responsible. The CDR3 region is CASSDSASGEQFF. The DNA of the CDR3 is TGTGCCAGCAGTGACTCTGCGAGCGGAGAGCAGTTCTTC. The chain joins TRBV6-8 to TRBJ2-1; perhaps TRBD2 as D (5 bases). This CDR3 contains 13 residues. The germline V gene has CDR1 MNHGY and CDR2 SAAAGT.

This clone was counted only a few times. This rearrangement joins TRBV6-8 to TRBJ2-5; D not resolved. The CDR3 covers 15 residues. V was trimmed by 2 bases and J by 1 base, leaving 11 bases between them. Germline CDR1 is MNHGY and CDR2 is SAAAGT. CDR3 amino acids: CASSYPERIQETQYF. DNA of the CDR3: TGTGCCAGCAGTTACCCCGAGCGAATCCAAGAGACCCAGTACTTC.

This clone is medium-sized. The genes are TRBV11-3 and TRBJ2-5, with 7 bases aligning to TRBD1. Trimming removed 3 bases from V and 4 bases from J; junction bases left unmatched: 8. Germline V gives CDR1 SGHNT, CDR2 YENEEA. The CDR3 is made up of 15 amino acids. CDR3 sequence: CASSLSRGITETQYF. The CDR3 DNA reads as TGTGCCAGCAGCTTGTCCAGGGGGATTACAGAGACCCAGTACTTC.

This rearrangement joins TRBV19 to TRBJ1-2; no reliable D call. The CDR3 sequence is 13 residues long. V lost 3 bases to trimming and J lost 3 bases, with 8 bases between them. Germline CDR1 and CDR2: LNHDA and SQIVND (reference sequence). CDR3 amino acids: CASSILGYYGYTF. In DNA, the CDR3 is TGTGCCAGTAGTATTTTGGGTTACTATGGCTACACCTTC.

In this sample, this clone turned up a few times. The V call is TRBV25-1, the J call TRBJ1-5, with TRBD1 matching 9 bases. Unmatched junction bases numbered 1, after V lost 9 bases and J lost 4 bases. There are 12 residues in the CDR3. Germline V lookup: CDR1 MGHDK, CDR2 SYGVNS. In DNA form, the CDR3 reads TGTGCCAGTGGACAGGGGAATCAGCCCCAGCATTTT. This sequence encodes CASGQGNQPQHF.

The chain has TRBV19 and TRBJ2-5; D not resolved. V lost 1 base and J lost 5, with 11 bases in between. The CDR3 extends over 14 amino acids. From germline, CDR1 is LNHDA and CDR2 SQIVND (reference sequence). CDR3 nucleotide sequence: TGTGCCAGTAGTATAGTTAGCAGAGGCGAGACCCAGTACTTC. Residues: CASSIVSRGETQYF. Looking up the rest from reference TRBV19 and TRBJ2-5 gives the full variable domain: DGGITQSPKYLFRKEGQNVTLSCEQNLNHDAMYWYRQDPGQGLRLIYYSQIVNDFQKGDIAEGYSVSREKKESFPLTVTSAQKNPTAFYLCASSIVSRGETQYFGPGTRLLVL.

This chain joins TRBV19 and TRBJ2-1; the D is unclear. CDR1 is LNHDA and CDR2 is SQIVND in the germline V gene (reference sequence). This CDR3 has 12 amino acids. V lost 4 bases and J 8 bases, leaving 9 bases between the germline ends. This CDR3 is CASSNTADEQFF. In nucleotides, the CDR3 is TGTGCCAGTAGTAATACTGCCGATGAGCAGTTCTTC.

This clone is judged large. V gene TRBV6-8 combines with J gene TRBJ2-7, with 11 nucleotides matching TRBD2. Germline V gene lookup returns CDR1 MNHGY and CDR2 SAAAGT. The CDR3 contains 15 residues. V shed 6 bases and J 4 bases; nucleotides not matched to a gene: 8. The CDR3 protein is CASSSLLAGGYEQYF. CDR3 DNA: TGTGCCAGCAGCTCCCTCCTAGCGGGGGGTTACGAGCAGTACTTC.

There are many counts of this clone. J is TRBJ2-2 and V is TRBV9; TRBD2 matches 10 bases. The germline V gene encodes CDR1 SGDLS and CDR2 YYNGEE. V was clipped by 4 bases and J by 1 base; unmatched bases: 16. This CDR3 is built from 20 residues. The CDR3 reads CASSLAPVPGLAQNTGELFF. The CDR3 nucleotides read TGTGCCAGCAGCTTAGCTCCTGTTCCGGGACTAGCGCAGAACACCGGGGAGCTGTTTTTT.

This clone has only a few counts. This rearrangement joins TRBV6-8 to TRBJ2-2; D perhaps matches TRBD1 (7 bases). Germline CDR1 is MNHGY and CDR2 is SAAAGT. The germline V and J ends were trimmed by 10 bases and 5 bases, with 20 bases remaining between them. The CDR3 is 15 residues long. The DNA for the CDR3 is TGTGCCACCACGGGGGCGACAGGGCTAACCGGGGAGCTGTTTTTT. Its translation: CATTGATGLTGELFF.

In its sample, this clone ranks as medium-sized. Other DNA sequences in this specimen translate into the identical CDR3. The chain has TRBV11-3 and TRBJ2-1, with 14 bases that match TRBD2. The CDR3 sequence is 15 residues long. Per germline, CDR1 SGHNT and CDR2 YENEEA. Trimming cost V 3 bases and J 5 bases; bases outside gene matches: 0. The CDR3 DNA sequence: TGTGCCAGCAGCTTGGGACTAGCGGGGGACAATGAGCAGTTCTTC. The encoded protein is CASSLGLAGDNEQFF.

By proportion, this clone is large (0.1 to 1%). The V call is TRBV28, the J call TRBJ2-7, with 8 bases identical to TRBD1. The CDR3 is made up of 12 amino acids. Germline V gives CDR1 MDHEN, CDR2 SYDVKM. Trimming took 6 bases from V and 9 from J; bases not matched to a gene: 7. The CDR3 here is CASSPDGTGQYF. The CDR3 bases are TGTGCCAGCAGCCCCGACGGGACAGGGCAGTACTTC.

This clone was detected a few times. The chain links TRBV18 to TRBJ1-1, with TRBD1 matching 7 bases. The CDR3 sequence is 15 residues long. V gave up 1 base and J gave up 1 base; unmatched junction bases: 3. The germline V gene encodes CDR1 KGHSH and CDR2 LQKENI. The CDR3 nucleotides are TGTGCCAGCTCACCACGAGGGACAGCGAACACTGAAGCTTTCTTT. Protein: CASSPRGTANTEAFF.

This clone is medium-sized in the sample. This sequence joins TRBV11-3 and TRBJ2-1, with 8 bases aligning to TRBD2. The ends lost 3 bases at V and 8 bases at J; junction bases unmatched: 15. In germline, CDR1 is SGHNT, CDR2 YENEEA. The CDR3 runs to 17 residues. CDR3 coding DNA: TGTGCCAGCAGCTTCCTGACCAGCGGGAGTGTTTGGGATGAGCAGTTCTTC. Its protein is CASSFLTSGSVWDEQFF.

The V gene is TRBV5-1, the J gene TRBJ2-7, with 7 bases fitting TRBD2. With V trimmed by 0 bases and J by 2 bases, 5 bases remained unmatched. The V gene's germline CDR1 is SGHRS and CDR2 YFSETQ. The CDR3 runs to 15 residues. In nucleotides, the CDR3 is TGCGCCAGCAGCTTGGTGGGCGGGGGACCCTACGAGCAGTACTTC. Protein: CASSLVGGGPYEQYF. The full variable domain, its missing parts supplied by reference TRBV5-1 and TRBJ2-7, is KAGVTQTPRYLIKTRGQQVTLSCSPISGHRSVSWYQQTPGQGLQFLFEYFSETQRNKGNFPGRFSGRQFSNSRSEMNVSTLELGDSALYLCASSLVGGGPYEQYFGPGTRLTVT.

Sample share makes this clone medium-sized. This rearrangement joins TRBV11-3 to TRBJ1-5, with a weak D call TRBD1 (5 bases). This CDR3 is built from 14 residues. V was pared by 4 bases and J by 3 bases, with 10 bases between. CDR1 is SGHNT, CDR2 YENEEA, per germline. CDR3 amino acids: CASSSQGHNQPQHF. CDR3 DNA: TGTGCCAGCAGCTCCCAGGGCCACAATCAGCCCCAGCATTTT. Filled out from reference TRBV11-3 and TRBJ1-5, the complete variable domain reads EAGVVQSPRYKIIEKKQPVAFWCNPISGHNTLYWYLQNLGQGPELLIRYENEEAVDDSQLPKDRFSAERLKGVDSTLKIQPAELGDSAVYLCASSSQGHNQPQHFGDGTRLSIL.

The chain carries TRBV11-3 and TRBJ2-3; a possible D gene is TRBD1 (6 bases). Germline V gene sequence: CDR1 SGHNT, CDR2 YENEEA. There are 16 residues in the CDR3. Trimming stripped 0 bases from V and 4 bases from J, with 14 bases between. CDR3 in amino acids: CASSLDAKGVSDTQYF. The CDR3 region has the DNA TGTGCCAGCAGCTTAGATGCAAAGGGGGTCTCAGATACGCAGTATTTT.

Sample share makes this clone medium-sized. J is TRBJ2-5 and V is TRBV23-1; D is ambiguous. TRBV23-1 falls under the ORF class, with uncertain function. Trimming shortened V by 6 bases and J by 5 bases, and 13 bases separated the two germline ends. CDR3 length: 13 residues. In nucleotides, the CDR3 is TGCGCCAGCAGCCCCCCGGGTTACGAGACCCAGTACTTC. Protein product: CASSPPGYETQYF.

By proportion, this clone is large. DNA of the CDR3: TGTGCCATCAGTGAGTCGAGGGGGCAAGAGACCCAGTACTTC. It codes for CAISESRGQETQYF. The gene calls are TRBV10-3 and TRBJ2-5, with D tentatively TRBD1 (6 bases). Germline V gene sequence: CDR1 ENHRY, CDR2 SYGVKD. The germline V and J ends were trimmed by 0 bases and 2 bases, with 7 bases remaining between them. This CDR3 is built from 14 residues.

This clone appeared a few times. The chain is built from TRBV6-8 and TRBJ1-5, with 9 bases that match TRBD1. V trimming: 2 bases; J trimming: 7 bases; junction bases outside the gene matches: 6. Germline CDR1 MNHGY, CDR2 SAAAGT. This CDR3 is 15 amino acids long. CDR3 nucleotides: TGTGCCAGCAGTTACGGGACAGGGTTTTTACAGCCCCAGCATTTT. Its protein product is CASSYGTGFLQPQHF.

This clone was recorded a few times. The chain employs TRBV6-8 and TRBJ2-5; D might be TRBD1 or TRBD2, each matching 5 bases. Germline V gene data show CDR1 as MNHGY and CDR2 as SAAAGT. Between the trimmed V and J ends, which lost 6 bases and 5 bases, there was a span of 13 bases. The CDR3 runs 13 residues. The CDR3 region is CASRGTLGETQYF. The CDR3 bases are TGTGCCAGCAGGGGGACCCTGGGGGAGACCCAGTACTTC.

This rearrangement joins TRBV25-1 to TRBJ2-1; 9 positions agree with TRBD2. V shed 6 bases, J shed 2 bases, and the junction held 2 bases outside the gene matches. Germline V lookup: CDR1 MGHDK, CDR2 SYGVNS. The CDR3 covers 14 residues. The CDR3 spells CASRTSGTYNEQFF. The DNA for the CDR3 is TGTGCCAGCAGGACTAGCGGCACCTACAATGAGCAGTTCTTC.

The DNA of the CDR3 is TGCAGCGTTACTCGAAATTTAGGGGACTACGAGCAGTACTTC. Translation: CSVTRNLGDYEQYF. The genes are TRBV29-1 and TRBJ2-7; possible D gene TRBD1, 5 bases. Germline CDR1 reads SQVTM; CDR2 reads ANQGSEA. Trimming removed 5 bases from V and 3 bases from J, with 17 bases in between. The CDR3 totals 14 residues.